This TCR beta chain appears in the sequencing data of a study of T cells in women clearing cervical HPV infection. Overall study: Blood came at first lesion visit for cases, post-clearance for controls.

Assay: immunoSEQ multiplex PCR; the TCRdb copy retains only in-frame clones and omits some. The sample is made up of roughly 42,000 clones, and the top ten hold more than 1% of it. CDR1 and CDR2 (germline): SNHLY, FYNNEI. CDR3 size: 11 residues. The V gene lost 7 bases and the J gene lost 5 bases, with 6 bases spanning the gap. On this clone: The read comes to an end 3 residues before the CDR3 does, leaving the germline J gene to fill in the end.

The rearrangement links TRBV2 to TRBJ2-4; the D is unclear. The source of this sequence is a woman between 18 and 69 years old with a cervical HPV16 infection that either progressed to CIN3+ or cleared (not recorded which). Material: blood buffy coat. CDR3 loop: CASKAENIQYF. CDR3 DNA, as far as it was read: TGTGCCAGCAAGGCAGAAAACATT.